What follows are 28 T cell receptor beta chains derived from one specimen sequenced in a study of T cells after yellow fever vaccination (dated by TCRdb to about 2019). Receptor amplification or capture employed 5' RACE. Data came from an Illumina NovaSeq 6000. Using fastp trimming at Q25 and MiXCR clonotype assembly, TCRdb reanalyzed the public sequencing data and kept in-frame beta chains. For every CDR3 protein sequence, its rows merge into one entry that carries the most common genes and DNA. Across this sample there are 340,000 or so distinct CDR3 sequences, with under 15% seen only once. Roughly 3.1% of the sample rests with the top ten. Interpreted using the paper, the treatment or condition label stands for: live attenuated yellow fever vaccine strain. The starting material was CD4+ T cells sorted from PBMCs, obtained 15 days after the yellow fever booster vaccination. Source of these receptors: a man younger than 30 who received the YFV17D yellow fever vaccine.

The chain combines TRBV7-2 with TRBJ2-6; weak D call: TRBD1 (5 bases). Germline CDR1 is SGHTA and CDR2 is FQGNSA. The CDR3 covers 17 residues. V dropped 2 bases and J dropped 0 bases, with 11 bases sitting between them. The CDR3 DNA follows: TGTGCCAGCAGCTTAAGGGGTCCAGCCTCTGGGGCCAACGTCCTGACTTTC. Translating it yields CASSLRGPASGANVLTF.

This clonotype has at least ten counts. The chain employs TRBV6-2 or TRBV6-3 and TRBJ2-3, with 13 bases matching TRBD2. This CDR3 comprises 15 residues. The V gene end was trimmed by 4 bases and the J gene end by 7 bases; junction bases not matched to a gene: 5. Germline V lookup: CDR1 MNHEY, CDR2 SVGEGT. CDR3 protein: CASSWGLAGRNTQYF. CDR3 sequence (DNA): TGTGCCAGCAGTTGGGGACTAGCGGGAAGGAATACGCAGTATTTT.

The chain employs TRBV6-2 or TRBV6-3 and TRBJ2-1, with D possibly matching TRBD1 (5 bases). Germline V gives CDR1 MNHEY, CDR2 SVGEGT. V was cut by 6 bases and J by 2 bases, with 14 bases left in between. CDR3 length equals 15 residues. CDR3 amino acids: CASRPPGNPYNEQFF. The CDR3 DNA reads TGTGCCAGCAGACCCCCAGGGAATCCCTACAATGAGCAGTTCTTC.

The chain couples TRBV3-1 to TRBJ2-2; D is ambiguous. The CDR3 length is 13 residues. Germline V gene data show CDR1 as LGHDT and CDR2 as YNNKEL (reference sequence). V was shortened by 2 bases and J by 6 bases, with 7 bases between the two germline ends. The CDR3 sequence: CASSQFLAGELFF. DNA for the CDR3: TGTGCCAGCAGCCAATTCTTGGCCGGGGAGCTGTTTTTT.

In its sample, this clonotype was seen many times. J is TRBJ2-1 and V is TRBV20-1; D unresolved. V lost 3 bases to trimming and J lost 1 base, with 10 bases between them. Germline V gene lookup returns CDR1 DFQATT and CDR2 SNEGSKA (reference sequence). The CDR3 is made up of 14 amino acids. In DNA form, the CDR3 reads TGCAGTGCTAGGGGCAGGATATCCTACAATGAGCAGTTCTTC. Translating gives CSARGRISYNEQFF.

This clonotype came up a few times. This sequence joins TRBV5-1 and TRBJ2-5; 10 bases map to TRBD1. After removal of 4 bases from V and 5 bases from J, the junction contained 8 bases not matched to a gene. Germline assignment: CDR1 SGHRS and CDR2 YFSETQ. The CDR3 totals 15 residues. CDR3 region: CASSDETGGVETQYF. As DNA, the CDR3 is TGCGCCAGCAGCGACGAGACAGGGGGCGTCGAGACCCAGTACTTC.

This clonotype was observed at least ten times. V is TRBV5-1 and J is TRBJ2-2; TRBD2 matches at 11 bases. The CDR3 consists of 16 residues. V dropped 2 bases and J dropped 1; count of bases not matched to a gene: 1. The V gene's germline CDR1 is SGHRS and CDR2 YFSETQ. Here the CDR3 reads CASSLGLAGNTGELFF. CDR3 bases: TGCGCCAGCAGCTTAGGACTAGCGGGGAACACCGGGGAGCTGTTTTTT. The full variable domain, completed using reference TRBV5-1 and TRBJ2-2, is KAGVTQTPRYLIKTRGQQVTLSCSPISGHRSVSWYQQTPGQGLQFLFEYFSETQRNKGNFPGRFSGRQFSNSRSEMNVSTLELGDSALYLCASSLGLAGNTGELFFGEGSRLTVL.

This sequence joins TRBV5-1 and TRBJ1-2, with D unresolved. CDR3 length: 14 residues. CDR1 SGHRS and CDR2 YFSETQ come from the germline V gene. Trimming stripped 6 bases from V and 3 bases from J, with 15 bases between. The CDR3: CASKLQDGDYGYTF. CDR3 in DNA: TGCGCCAGCAAGTTGCAGGACGGGGACTATGGCTACACCTTC.

The V and J genes are TRBV3-1 and TRBJ2-5; D is ambiguous. CDR3 size: 15 residues. Germline CDR1 and CDR2: LGHDT and YNNKEL (reference sequence). V was shortened by 4 bases and J by 5 bases, with 17 bases between the two germline ends. The CDR3, as DNA: TGTGCCAGCAGCCCCCTTGAGGTCCCTTGGGAGACCCAGTACTTC. Translated, it gives CASSPLEVPWETQYF.

V gene TRBV18 combines with J gene TRBJ1-1; no reliable D call. Germline lookup yields CDR1 KGHSH and CDR2 LQKENI. This CDR3 contains 15 residues. V was cut by 3 bases and J by 1 base, with 12 bases left in between. The CDR3 DNA reads TGTGCCAGCTCACCGAAGGCCGGTGGGAACACTGAAGCTTTCTTT. It translates to CASSPKAGGNTEAFF.

This clonotype was seen a few times. The chain has TRBV6-5 and TRBJ2-7; 9 bases are a match to TRBD1. Trimming took 0 bases from V and 2 from J; bases not matched to a gene: 2. Germline CDR1 reads MNHEY; CDR2 reads SVGAGI. This CDR3 region has 15 residues. The CDR3 reads CASSYSRQGAYEQYF. Written as DNA, the CDR3 is TGTGCCAGCAGTTACTCGAGACAGGGGGCCTACGAGCAGTACTTC.

This clonotype was observed a few times. This chain links TRBV10-3 with TRBJ2-3; the D gene is possibly TRBD1 (6 bases). CDR1 is ENHRY and CDR2 is SYGVKD in the germline V gene. V was cut by 3 bases and J by 2 bases, with 12 bases left in between. This CDR3 comprises 15 residues. The DNA of the CDR3 is TGTGCCATCAGTGACCGGGACACGAACACAGATACGCAGTATTTT. This encodes CAISDRDTNTDTQYF.

The chain is built from TRBV6-5 and TRBJ2-7; a possible D gene is TRBD2 (5 bases). This CDR3 is built from 15 residues. V lost 0 bases to trimming and J lost 1 base, with 10 bases between them. CDR1 and CDR2 (germline): MNHEY, SVGAGI. The CDR3 spells CASSYSGWESYEQYF. CDR3 sequence (DNA): TGTGCCAGCAGTTACTCTGGGTGGGAGTCCTACGAGCAGTACTTC.

This clonotype appeared a few times. The chain recombines TRBV6-2 or TRBV6-3 with TRBJ2-5, with D perhaps assigned TRBD1 or TRBD2 (5 bases each). Germline V gene sequence: CDR1 MNHEY, CDR2 SVGEGT. The V end was cut by 7 bases, the J end by 0 bases, with 12 bases between. This CDR3 comprises 14 residues. The CDR3, as DNA: TGTGCCAGCAATGCCGGGACGCACCAAGAGACCCAGTACTTC. Amino acids: CASNAGTHQETQYF.

In this sample, this clonotype turned up a few times. The rearrangement joins TRBV12-3 or TRBV12-4 to TRBJ1-2; D is uncertain. V was cut by 4 bases and J by 6 bases, with 9 bases left in between. CDR3 length equals 12 residues. The CDR3 coding sequence is TGTGCCAGCAGTTATGGGAGTAATGGCTACACCTTC. Its protein product is CASSYGSNGYTF.

The CDR3 nucleotides read TGTGCCAGCAGTTCGGAGATGAACACTGAAGCTTTCTTT. Its translation: CASSSEMNTEAFF. The chain recombines TRBV12-3 or TRBV12-4 with TRBJ1-1, with D unclear. The V end was cut by 4 bases, the J end by 0 bases, with 6 bases between. The CDR3 loop spans 13 amino acids.

The rearrangement joins TRBV21-1 to TRBJ2-7; TRBD1, the D gene given by the table, was not confirmed from the DNA. TRBV21-1 counts as a pseudogene. The CDR3 covers 12 residues. The CDR3 DNA is TGTGCCAGCAGGGGGGTATTTTACGAGCAGTACGTC. It specifies CASRGVFYEQYV.

The CDR3 loop reads CASSFGAGGGNTIYF. The CDR3 coding sequence is TGTGCCAGCAGTTTTGGAGCTGGGGGCGGAAACACCATATATTTT. V usage is TRBV12-3 or TRBV12-4 and J usage is TRBJ1-3; maybe TRBD1 (6 bases). This CDR3 comprises 15 residues. The ends were cut back, 3 bases at V and 4 bases at J, with 13 bases in the middle.

The chain employs TRBV7-8 and TRBJ1-4; D remains ambiguous. The CDR3 extends over 17 amino acids. V was clipped by 5 bases and J by 0 bases, with 16 bases between them. Per germline, CDR1 SGHVS and CDR2 FQNEAQ. The DNA for the CDR3 is TGTGCCAGCAGCCGTATAGGTGGGGTTGCAACTAATGAAAAACTGTTTTTT. It is translated as CASSRIGGVATNEKLFF. The complete variable domain, with remaining parts taken from reference TRBV7-8 and TRBJ1-4, reads GAGVSQSPRYKVAKRGQDVALRCDPISGHVSLFWYQQALGQGPEFLTYFQNEAQLDKSGLPSDRFFAERPEGSVSTLKIQRTQQEDSAVYLCASSRIGGVATNEKLFFGSGTQLSVL.

This clonotype was seen ten or more times. J is TRBJ2-3 and V is TRBV12-3 or TRBV12-4; 10 bases match TRBD2. CDR3 size: 15 residues. V gave up 2 bases and J gave up 5 bases; unmatched junction bases: 4. The CDR3, as DNA: TGTGCCAGCAGTTTAAGCGGGGGGGCTGTAGATACGCAGTATTTT. Encoded protein: CASSLSGGAVDTQYF.

J is TRBJ2-1 and V is TRBV11-2; a possible D gene is TRBD2 (5 bases). The CDR3 has 18 residues. CDR1 SGHAT and CDR2 FQNNGV come from the germline V gene. Deletions cut 2 bases from V and 0 bases from J, with 17 bases between. CDR3 protein: CASSLFGVSGSSYNEQFF. The CDR3 DNA follows: TGTGCCAGCAGCTTATTTGGAGTTAGTGGGAGCTCCTACAATGAGCAGTTCTTC.

The chain employs TRBV19 and TRBJ2-1, with a tentative D call TRBD2 (6 bases). Per the germline V gene, CDR1 is LNHDA and CDR2 is SQIVND (reference sequence). V shed 3 bases and J shed 1 base, with 10 bases lying between them. The CDR3 length is 15 residues. The CDR3 here is CASSIYGGSYNEQFF. The CDR3 DNA reads TGTGCCAGTAGTATTTACGGGGGATCCTACAATGAGCAGTTCTTC.

This clonotype was seen more than once but under ten times. The V gene is TRBV28, the J gene TRBJ1-1; D is uncertain. Trimming removed 7 bases from V and 2 bases from J, with 17 bases in between. The CDR3 is 15 residues long. From germline, CDR1 is MDHEN and CDR2 SYDVKM. The CDR3 DNA follows: TGTGCCAGCACCGCCCAAGGATCCCCCAACACTGAAGCTTTCTTT. Translated: CASTAQGSPNTEAFF.

This sequence joins TRBV7-2 and TRBJ1-1, with D hard to call. V was cut by 2 bases and J by 1 base, with 11 bases left in between. Germline CDR1 is SGHTA and CDR2 is FQGNSA. CDR3 length equals 15 residues. CDR3 in amino acids: CASSLFGEGNTEAFF. CDR3 DNA sequence: TGTGCCAGCAGCTTATTTGGGGAGGGGAACACTGAAGCTTTCTTT.

The CDR3 sequence is CASSSTPGSMMYNEQFF. CDR3 nucleotides: TGTGCCAGCAGTTCGACACCGGGGTCCATGATGTACAATGAGCAGTTCTTC. The genes are TRBV7-9 and TRBJ2-1, with D possibly matching TRBD2 (5 bases). V dropped 6 bases and J dropped 4 bases, with 22 bases sitting between them. The CDR3 has 17 amino acids. Germline V CDR1 and CDR2: SEHNR, FQNEAQ (reference sequence).

The genes are TRBV13 and TRBJ2-7; TRBD2 aligns across 13 bases. Germline trimming cut 1 base from V and 2 bases from J; bases unmatched to any gene: 5. Germline V CDR1 and CDR2: PRHDT, FYEKMQ (reference sequence). CDR3 size: 17 residues. The CDR3 is CASSLAPGTSGAYEQYF. The CDR3 DNA follows: TGTGCCAGCAGCTTAGCTCCCGGGACTAGCGGGGCCTACGAGCAGTACTTC. The complete variable domain, with remaining parts taken from reference TRBV13 and TRBJ2-7, reads AAGVIQSPRHLIKEKRETATLKCYPIPRHDTVYWYQQGPGQDPQFLISFYEKMQSDKGSIPDRFSAQQFSDYHSELNMSSLELGDSALYFCASSLAPGTSGAYEQYFGPGTRLTVT.

This clonotype was found a few times. J is TRBJ2-1 and V is TRBV7-3; TRBD2 matches 8 bases. The length of the CDR3 is 15 residues. From germline, CDR1 is SGHTA and CDR2 FQGTGA. V was pared by 3 bases and J by 7 bases, with 8 bases of the junction left unmatched. The CDR3 protein is CASSFQRGSQNEQFF. The CDR3 DNA reads as TGTGCCAGCAGCTTCCAGCGGGGGAGTCAGAATGAGCAGTTCTTC.

This clonotype appeared a few times. The J gene is TRBJ2-5, the V gene TRBV5-1, with D uncertain. Trimming took 4 bases from V and 7 from J, leaving 11 bases between them. The CDR3 length is 12 residues. The germline gives CDR1 SGHRS, CDR2 YFSETQ. CDR3 loop: CASSAPMGTQYF. CDR3 nucleotides: TGCGCCAGCAGCGCCCCGATGGGGACCCAGTACTTC.